A selection of T cell receptor beta chains follows, all from one sample in a study of CD8+ T cells in alopecia areata. Using immunoSEQ multiplex PCR, the repertoire was profiled, and TCRdb retains in-frame clones only, with some absent. This repertoire shows about 110,000 clones, roughly 84% found once; its top ten account for less than 30%. Sequencing was performed on CD8+ T cells sorted from blood, taken at week 24, from a patient treated with tofacitinib. All receptors come from a human donor with alopecia areata. CDR3s leave out the opening cysteine and the closing phenylalanine or tryptophan. A row's size may be missing; if present it is once, few, many or a size class.

>few|TRBV13
ASSFESAGRTQY
>.|TRBV27
ASSFGQANTGELF
>once|TRBV2
ASTTTAATNEKLF
>.|TRBV7-2
ASSTPPYNEQF
>.|TRBV14
ASSPARGRNTEAF
>few|TRBV11-2
ASSLDEWGDSYEQY
>.|TRBV7-6
ASSYGLAGGIDTQY
>.|TRBV11-3
ASSSPFGGLPDTQY
>.|TRBV2
ASSEVRGLSYEQY
>.|TRBV20-1
SARGGDFQY
>.|TRBV4-2
ASSQVGQGVDGYT
>.|TRBV29-1
SVGGHSGANVLT
>.|TRBV7-8
ASSLLPGQGISLH
>.|TRBV29-1
SVLRQGEQY
>.|TRBV5-1
ASSLAGPVETQY
>.|TRBV27
ASSLGASGVTYEQY
>few|TRBV7-8
ASSFAGRLGDTQY
>.|TRBV29-1
SADTGNTIY
>.|TRBV4-2
ASSRGGEGQVTGELF
>few|TRBV4-1
ASSQPGETQY
>.|TRBV5-6
ASSFGRPQETQY
>.|TRBV29-1
SVEGDRVYEQY
>.|TRBV9
ASSGWGLDTEAF
>.|TRBV27
ASSFFRNTEAF
>.|TRBV6-5
ASRHTGITEAF
>.|TRBV15
ATSRDRREIQY
>.|TRBV13
ASSSAPGTRQGEQY
>.|TRBV15
ATTPWTGEQPQH
>.|TRBV7-9
ASSLEAINPGTDTQY
>.|TRBV6-5
ASTGGLTYEQY
>.|TRBV19
ASSMGHLYEQY
>.|TRBV25-1
ASRDSLAGVFRETQY
>.|TRBV4-1
ASSQLSVRFGEKLF
>.|TRBV29-1
SAFFDRETQY
>.|TRBV6-1
ASSELAGGPDTQY
>.|TRBV23-1
ASSLTGGEYNEQF
>.|TRBV5-5
ASSLMGFRNQPQH
>once|TRBV10-3
ANRQGAYNEQF
>.|TRBV6-5
ASSYLTSRQETQY
>.|TRBV5-1
ASSSGTGGSYNEQF
>.|TRBV6-5
ASSYSSEQPQH
>.|TRBV7-7
ASSRGQGWQETQY
>.|TRBV30
AIGGYEQY
>.|TRBV4-2
ASSQDRTSGELGYEQY
>.|TRBV6-5
ASSYSGAPDTQY
>.|TRBV11-2
ASSLGAGGYDIQY